The 26 T cell receptor beta chains presented below share a single source sample, sequenced in a study of early T cells in non-severe SARS-CoV-2 infection. Each CDR3 protein is one row after TCRdb ran MiXCR on the 5' RACE reads. The table has tens of thousands of distinct CDR3 sequences, more than 12% seen once. Source: whole blood, taken at baseline. These receptor sequences come from an adult who was a healthcare worker with PCR-confirmed SARS-CoV-2 infection or an uninfected control (not recorded which).

Note on this clonotype: At one end the junction does not follow the germline gene, possibly because of a read error. The chain is built from TRBV4-1 and TRBJ2-3; D may be TRBD1 (5 bases). Germline CDR1 and CDR2: MGHRA and YSYEKL. The CDR3 length is 12 residues. The CDR3 bases are TGCGCCAGCGGCCAGGGTCGTGATACGCAGTATTTT. Translated, it gives CASGQGRDTQYF.

The rearrangement joins TRBV4-1 to TRBJ2-7, with 11 bases identical to TRBD2. Germline V gene lookup returns CDR1 MGHRA and CDR2 YSYEKL. This CDR3 is built from 16 residues. J was trimmed by 4 bases and V by 3 bases; bases with no gene match: 8. As DNA, the CDR3 is TGCGCCAGCAGCCAGTTTCTAGCGGGAGGTTTTTACGAGCAGTACTTC. This encodes CASSQFLAGGFYEQYF.

This clonotype was seen a few times. The rearrangement links TRBV9 to TRBJ2-6; D ambiguous. Trimming removed 0 bases at V and 0 bases at J, with 16 bases between. CDR3 length: 19 residues. CDR1 is SGDLS, CDR2 YYNGEE, per germline. The CDR3 DNA reads TGTGCCAGCAGCGTAGCTGCCGCAGACCCTAACTCTGGGGCCAACGTCCTGACTTTC. Its translation is CASSVAAADPNSGANVLTF.

The table lists this clonotype with a few counts. The chain has TRBV3-1 and TRBJ1-6; weak D call: TRBD1 (5 bases). Germline V gives CDR1 LGHDT, CDR2 YNNKEL (reference sequence). CDR3 length equals 15 residues. V dropped 3 bases and J dropped 10 bases, with 16 bases sitting between them. The CDR3 DNA follows: TGTGCCAGCAGCCAGGGACTTAGGAGGTCCTCACCCCTCCACTTT. It codes for CASSQGLRRSSPLHF.

The sample holds many counts of this clonotype. In DNA, the CDR3 is TGTGCCAGCAGCGCGGGGCCGGACGGTGAAAAACTGTTTTTT. Its protein product is CASSAGPDGEKLFF. This chain connects TRBV7-6 to TRBJ1-4; tentatively, D is TRBD1 (5 bases). Deletions cut 5 bases from V and 7 bases from J, with 14 bases between. CDR3 length: 14 amino acids. Germline CDR1 is SGHVS and CDR2 is FNYEAQ.

This clonotype was counted at least ten times. The genes are TRBV20-1 and TRBJ2-5; 14 nucleotides align to TRBD2. The CDR3 is 16 amino acids. Germline CDR1 reads DFQATT; CDR2 reads SNEGSKA (reference sequence). CDR3 in DNA: TGCGCTTTAGACAATTCGGGACTAGCGGGGGCAGGGGCCCAGTACTTC. It encodes CALDNSGLAGAGAQYF.

This clonotype appeared a single time. This chain joins TRBV11-2 and TRBJ2-3; D is unclear. Germline CDR1 SGHAT, CDR2 FQNNGV. Trimming removed 4 bases at V and 5 bases at J, with 13 bases between. The CDR3 loop spans 14 amino acids. CDR3 coding DNA: TGTGCCAGCAGCTACAGTGGACCTCGAGATACGCAGTATTTT. Translated, it gives CASSYSGPRDTQYF. The full variable domain, its missing parts supplied by reference TRBV11-2 and TRBJ2-3, is EAGVAQSPRYKIIEKRQSVAFWCNPISGHATLYWYQQILGQGPKLLIQFQNNGVVDDSQLPKDRFSAERLKGVDSTLKIQPAKLEDSAVYLCASSYSGPRDTQYFGPGTRLTVL.

This clonotype was recorded a few times. The chain recombines TRBV2 with TRBJ2-5; 8 nucleotides align to TRBD2. CDR3 length: 16 residues. Germline CDR1 is SNHLY and CDR2 is FYNNEI. J gave up 5 bases and V 1 base, and 9 bases lay outside the gene matches. CDR3 nucleotide sequence: TGTGCCAGCAGTGAAGGGGGACTAGGCATTGTGGAGACCCAGTACTTC. It translates to CASSEGGLGIVETQYF.

This clonotype occurred a few times. The CDR3 sequence is CASSYQGAGEETQYF. The CDR3 region has the DNA TGTGCCAGCAGTTACCAGGGAGCGGGAGAAGAGACCCAGTACTTC. The rearrangement links TRBV6-2 or TRBV6-3 to TRBJ2-5; the match to TRBD2 covers 8 bases. From germline, CDR1 is MNHEY and CDR2 SVGEGT. Unmatched junction bases numbered 5, after V lost 2 bases and J lost 3 bases. The CDR3 extends over 15 amino acids.

V is TRBV7-2 and J is TRBJ2-1; 8 positions agree with TRBD2. V lost 0 bases, J lost 7 bases, and 5 bases stayed unmatched. The CDR3 contains 15 residues. Germline values: CDR1 SGHTA, CDR2 FQGNSA. The CDR3 sequence: CASSLASGSRNEQFF. In nucleotides, the CDR3 is TGTGCCAGCAGCTTAGCGAGCGGGAGTCGAAATGAGCAGTTCTTC.

The gene calls are TRBV20-1 and TRBJ2-1, with D perhaps matching TRBD2 (6 bases). The CDR3 totals 14 residues. V was trimmed by 3 bases and J by 0 bases, leaving 9 bases between them. Germline CDR1 reads DFQATT; CDR2 reads SNEGSKA (reference sequence). The CDR3 is CSARGRTSYNEQFF. In nucleotides, the CDR3 is TGCAGTGCTAGGGGGAGGACCTCCTACAATGAGCAGTTCTTC.

This clonotype appeared a few times. The gene calls are TRBV20-1 and TRBJ2-1, with D hard to call. Trimming removed 3 bases from V and 9 bases from J, with 9 bases in between. The germline V gene encodes CDR1 DFQATT and CDR2 SNEGSKA (reference sequence). The CDR3 extends over 11 amino acids. This chain's CDR3 is CSARNVGEQFF. CDR3 bases: TGCAGTGCTAGGAACGTCGGTGAGCAGTTCTTC.

This clonotype was recorded at least ten times. The chain links TRBV5-1 to TRBJ2-3, with 12 bases aligning to TRBD2. From germline, CDR1 is SGHRS and CDR2 YFSETQ. The V segment lost 4 bases and the J segment 0 bases; nucleotides outside the gene matches: 0. The CDR3 spans 15 residues. The CDR3 spells CASSGTSGSTDTQYF. CDR3 nucleotides: TGCGCCAGCAGCGGGACTAGCGGGAGCACAGATACGCAGTATTTT. Combining the CDR3 with reference TRBV5-1 and TRBJ2-3 gives the whole variable domain KAGVTQTPRYLIKTRGQQVTLSCSPISGHRSVSWYQQTPGQGLQFLFEYFSETQRNKGNFPGRFSGRQFSNSRSEMNVSTLELGDSALYLCASSGTSGSTDTQYFGPGTRLTVL.

The rearrangement links TRBV20-1 to TRBJ2-7; the D is unclear. The V end lost 1 base, the J end lost 3 bases, and 7 bases lay between the germline ends. There are 12 residues in the CDR3. CDR1 and CDR2 (germline): DFQATT, SNEGSKA (reference sequence). The CDR3 sequence: CSARVGHYEQYF. CDR3 DNA sequence: TGCAGTGCTAGAGTTGGGCACTACGAGCAGTACTTC.

There are many counts of this clonotype. This rearrangement joins TRBV6-6 to TRBJ1-3; D gene unclear. V lost 2 bases to trimming and J lost 0 bases, with 8 bases between them. Germline V gene data show CDR1 as MNHNY and CDR2 as SVGAGI (reference sequence). The CDR3 runs to 15 residues. The CDR3 is CASSYGQRSGNTIYF. The CDR3 DNA follows: TGTGCCAGCAGTTACGGGCAGCGCTCTGGAAACACCATATATTTT.

This chain connects TRBV3-1 to TRBJ1-3; D is undetermined. The CDR3 is 14 residues long. The V gene's germline CDR1 is LGHDT and CDR2 YNNKEL (reference sequence). V was clipped by 2 bases and J by 2 bases, with 7 bases between them. CDR3 in DNA: TGTGCCAGCAGCCAACGGGAGGCTGGAAACACCATATATTTT. As protein: CASSQREAGNTIYF.

The V call is TRBV5-1, the J call TRBJ1-4; D is possibly TRBD1 (6 bases). CDR3 length equals 16 residues. Germline CDR1 reads SGHRS; CDR2 reads YFSETQ. Trimming removed 0 bases at V and 4 bases at J, with 13 bases between. The CDR3 sequence is CASSLGVDSFNEKLFF. The DNA of the CDR3 is TGCGCCAGCAGCTTGGGGGTGGACAGCTTTAATGAAAAACTGTTTTTT.

In its sample, this clonotype was seen many times. V is TRBV19 and J is TRBJ2-2, with 7 bases identical to TRBD1. The V segment lost 1 base and the J segment 0 bases; nucleotides outside the gene matches: 2. CDR1 is LNHDA and CDR2 is SQIVND in the germline V gene (reference sequence). The CDR3 spans 16 residues. CDR3: CASSIGGTANTGELFF. The CDR3 nucleotides read TGTGCCAGTAGTATAGGGGGGACAGCGAACACCGGGGAGCTGTTTTTT. Full variable domain (rest looked up from reference TRBV19 and TRBJ2-2): DGGITQSPKYLFRKEGQNVTLSCEQNLNHDAMYWYRQDPGQGLRLIYYSQIVNDFQKGDIAEGYSVSREKKESFPLTVTSAQKNPTAFYLCASSIGGTANTGELFFGEGSRLTVL.

This clonotype was recorded at least ten times. V gene TRBV7-3 combines with J gene TRBJ2-2, with unresolved D. V was shortened by 4 bases and J by 5 bases, with 5 bases between the two germline ends. The CDR3 consists of 12 residues. Germline CDR1 and CDR2: SGHTA and FQGTGA. CDR3 region: CASSYGTGELFF. The CDR3 DNA reads TGTGCCAGCAGCTACGGGACCGGGGAGCTGTTTTTT.

This clonotype was detected many times. V is TRBV3-1 and J is TRBJ2-5; perhaps TRBD1 as D (5 bases). The germline V gene has CDR1 LGHDT and CDR2 YNNKEL (reference sequence). The CDR3 is made up of 14 amino acids. Trimming pared 0 bases from V and 6 bases from J, leaving 11 bases between. CDR3 DNA: TGTGCCAGCAGCCAAGATTCAGGGCCCAAGACCCAGTACTTC. Translated, it gives CASSQDSGPKTQYF.

J is TRBJ2-7 and V is TRBV11-2, with D unresolved. V was clipped by 5 bases and J by 0 bases, with 11 bases between them. Looked up from germline, CDR1 is SGHAT and CDR2 is FQNNGV. The CDR3 covers 14 residues. The CDR3 coding sequence is TGTGCCAGCAGCCCCATCTGGAGCTCCTACGAGCAGTACTTC. Protein sequence: CASSPIWSSYEQYF.

This clonotype has ten or more counts. The rearrangement joins TRBV12-3 or TRBV12-4 to TRBJ1-5; 8 bases map to TRBD1. Germline trimming cut 6 bases from V and 7 bases from J; bases unmatched to any gene: 8. This CDR3 is built from 14 residues. Written as DNA, the CDR3 is TGTGCCAGCAGCCGCGGGACAGGATCCCAGCCCCAGCATTTT. The encoded protein is CASSRGTGSQPQHF.

V and J are TRBV18 and TRBJ1-2, with D unresolved. V lost 3 bases, J lost 8 bases, and 13 bases lay in between. Germline-derived CDR1 and CDR2 are KGHSH and LQKENI. The CDR3 extends over 13 amino acids. The CDR3 here is CASSPDGSRGYTF. The DNA for the CDR3 is TGTGCCAGCTCACCTGACGGGTCGCGGGGCTACACCTTC.

The J gene is TRBJ1-1, the V gene TRBV24-1, with a weak D call TRBD1 (6 bases). V was clipped by 4 bases and J by 5 bases, with 13 bases between them. CDR3 length: 14 amino acids. In germline, CDR1 is KGHDR, CDR2 SFDVKD. CDR3 bases: TGTGCCACCAGTGAGGAGGGGGGAACTACTGAAGCTTTCTTT. It codes for CATSEEGGTTEAFF.

V usage is TRBV11-2 and J usage is TRBJ2-3, with 14 bases that match TRBD2. The CDR3 has 17 amino acids. Germline lookup yields CDR1 SGHAT and CDR2 FQNNGV. V lost 4 bases to trimming and J lost 3 bases; unmatched junction nucleotides: 6. The CDR3 nucleotides read TGTGCCAGCAGCTCCGGGACTAGCGGGAGAGGGACAGATACGCAGTATTTT. Amino acid sequence: CASSSGTSGRGTDTQYF.

This clonotype is medium-sized within its sample. This rearrangement joins TRBV20-1 to TRBJ1-1; the D is unclear. Trimming pared 3 bases from V and 3 bases from J, leaving 17 bases between. Germline assignment: CDR1 DFQATT and CDR2 SNEGSKA (reference sequence). The CDR3 is 15 amino acids. The CDR3 spells CSARRHGRGDTEAFF. CDR3 sequence (DNA): TGCAGTGCTAGGCGACACGGCCGGGGAGACACTGAAGCTTTCTTT.